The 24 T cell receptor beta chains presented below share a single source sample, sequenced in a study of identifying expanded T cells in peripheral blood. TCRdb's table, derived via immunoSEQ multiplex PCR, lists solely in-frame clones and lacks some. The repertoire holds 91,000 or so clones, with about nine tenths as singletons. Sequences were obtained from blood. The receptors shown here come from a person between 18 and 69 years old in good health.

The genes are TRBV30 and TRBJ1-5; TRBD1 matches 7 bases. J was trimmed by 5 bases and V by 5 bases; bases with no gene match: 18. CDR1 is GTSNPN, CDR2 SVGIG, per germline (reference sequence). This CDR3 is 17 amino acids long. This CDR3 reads CAWAYLRRWDRHQPQHF. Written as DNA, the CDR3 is TGTGCCTGGGCTTATCTAAGGCGCTGGGACAGACATCAGCCCCAGCATTTT.

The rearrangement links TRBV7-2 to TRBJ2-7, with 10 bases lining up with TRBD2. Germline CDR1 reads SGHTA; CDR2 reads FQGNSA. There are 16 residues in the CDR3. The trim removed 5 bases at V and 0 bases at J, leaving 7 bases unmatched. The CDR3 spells CASSLLAGVGSYEQYF. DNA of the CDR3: TGTGCCAGCAGCCTTCTAGCGGGAGTCGGCTCCTACGAGCAGTACTTC. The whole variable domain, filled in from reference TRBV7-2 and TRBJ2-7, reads GAGVSQSPSNKVTEKGKDVELRCDPISGHTALYWYRQSLGQGLEFLIYFQGNSAPDKSGLPSDRFSAERTGGSVSTLTIQRTQQEDSAVYLCASSLLAGVGSYEQYFGPGTRLTVT.

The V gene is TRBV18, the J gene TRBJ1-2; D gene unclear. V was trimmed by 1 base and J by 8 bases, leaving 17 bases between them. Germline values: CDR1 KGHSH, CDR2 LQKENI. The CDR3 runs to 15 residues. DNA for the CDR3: TGTGCCAGCTCACCACGGGGAGACCCTTTCAGAGGCTACACCTTC. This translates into CASSPRGDPFRGYTF.

The chain's CDR3 is CASARSSSYEQYF. The CDR3 coding sequence is TGCGCCAGCGCCAGGTCGAGCTCCTACGAGCAGTACTTC. V and J are TRBV5-1 and TRBJ2-7; D is unresolved. CDR1 SGHRS and CDR2 YFSETQ come from the germline V gene. Trimming removed 7 bases from V and 0 bases from J, with 11 bases in between. The CDR3 consists of 13 residues.

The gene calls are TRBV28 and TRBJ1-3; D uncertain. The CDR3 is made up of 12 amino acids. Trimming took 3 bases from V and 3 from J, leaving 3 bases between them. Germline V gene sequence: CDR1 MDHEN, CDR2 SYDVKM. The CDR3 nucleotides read TGTGCCAGCAGTTTGGATGGAAACACCATATATTTT. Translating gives CASSLDGNTIYF.

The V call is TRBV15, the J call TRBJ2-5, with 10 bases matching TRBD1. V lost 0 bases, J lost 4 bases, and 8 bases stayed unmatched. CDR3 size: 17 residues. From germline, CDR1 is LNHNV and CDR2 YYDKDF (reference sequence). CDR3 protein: CATSRDWGTGDRETQYF. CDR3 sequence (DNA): TGTGCCACCAGCAGAGATTGGGGGACAGGGGATCGAGAGACCCAGTACTTC.

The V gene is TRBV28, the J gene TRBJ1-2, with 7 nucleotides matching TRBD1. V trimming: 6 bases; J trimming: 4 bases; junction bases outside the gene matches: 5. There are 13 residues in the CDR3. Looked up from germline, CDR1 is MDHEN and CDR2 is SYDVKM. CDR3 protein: CASRTGFVYGYTF. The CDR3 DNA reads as TGTGCCAGCAGGACAGGGTTCGTCTATGGCTACACCTTC.

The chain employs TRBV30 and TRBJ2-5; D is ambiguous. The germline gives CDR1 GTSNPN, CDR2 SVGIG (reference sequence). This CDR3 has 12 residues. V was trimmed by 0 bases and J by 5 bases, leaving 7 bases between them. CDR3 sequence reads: CAWSVSKETQYF. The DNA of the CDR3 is TGTGCCTGGAGTGTTTCCAAGGAGACCCAGTACTTC.

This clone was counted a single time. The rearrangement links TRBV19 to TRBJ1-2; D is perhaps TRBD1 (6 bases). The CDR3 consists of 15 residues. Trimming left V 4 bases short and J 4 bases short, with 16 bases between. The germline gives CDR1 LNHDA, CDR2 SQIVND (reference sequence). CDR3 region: CASSRLEGQIYGYTF. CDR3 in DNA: TGTGCCAGTAGTAGGCTTGAAGGACAGATCTATGGCTACACCTTC.

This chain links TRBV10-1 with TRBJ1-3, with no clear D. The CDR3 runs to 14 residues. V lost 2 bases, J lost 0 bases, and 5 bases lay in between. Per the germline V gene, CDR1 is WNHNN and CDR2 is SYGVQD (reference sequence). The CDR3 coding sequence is TGCGCCAGCAGTGAGGACAACTCTGGAAACACCATATATTTT. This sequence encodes CASSEDNSGNTIYF.

The CDR3 DNA is TGTGCCAGCAGCCAAGAACTGGGAGTTGAGCAGTTCTTC. This sequence encodes CASSQELGVEQFF. The chain recombines TRBV14 with TRBJ2-1; tentatively, D is TRBD2 (5 bases). The CDR3 extends over 13 amino acids. V lost 0 bases and J lost 9, with 9 bases in between. CDR1 and CDR2 from the germline V gene are SGHDN and FVKESK. The full variable domain, rest sourced from reference TRBV14 and TRBJ2-1, is EAGVTQFPSHSVIEKGQTVTLRCDPISGHDNLYWYRRVMGKEIKFLLHFVKESKQDESGMPNNRFLAERTGGTYSTLKVQPAELEDSGVYFCASSQELGVEQFFGPGTRLTVL.

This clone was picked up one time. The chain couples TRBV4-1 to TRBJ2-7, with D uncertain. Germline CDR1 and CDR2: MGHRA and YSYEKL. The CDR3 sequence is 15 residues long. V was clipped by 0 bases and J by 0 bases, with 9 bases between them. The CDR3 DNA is TGCGCCAGCAGCCAAGAGACATTTAGCTCCTACGAGCAGTACTTC. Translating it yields CASSQETFSSYEQYF.

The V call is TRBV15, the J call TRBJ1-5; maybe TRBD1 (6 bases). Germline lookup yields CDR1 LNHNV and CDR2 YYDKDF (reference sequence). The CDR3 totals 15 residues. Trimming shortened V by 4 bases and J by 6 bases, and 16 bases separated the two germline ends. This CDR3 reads CATSKEQGSTQPQHF. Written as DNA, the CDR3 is TGTGCCACCAGCAAGGAGCAGGGGAGTACTCAGCCCCAGCATTTT.

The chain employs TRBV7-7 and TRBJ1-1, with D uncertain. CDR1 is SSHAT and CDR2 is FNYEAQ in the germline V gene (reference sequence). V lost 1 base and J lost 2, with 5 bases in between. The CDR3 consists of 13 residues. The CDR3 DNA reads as TGTGCCAGCAGCTTAGGTATCAACACTGAAGCTTTCTTT. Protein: CASSLGINTEAFF.

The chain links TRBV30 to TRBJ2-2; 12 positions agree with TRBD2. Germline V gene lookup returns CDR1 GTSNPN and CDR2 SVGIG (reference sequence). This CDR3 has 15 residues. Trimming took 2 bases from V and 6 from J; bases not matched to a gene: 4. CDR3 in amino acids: CAWSRLAGDAGELFF. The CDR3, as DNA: TGTGCCTGGAGTCGACTAGCGGGAGACGCCGGGGAGCTGTTTTTT.

As DNA, the CDR3 is TGTGCCACGTCCGGCCGCTCCGGGACTAGCCCCACCGGGGAGCTGTTTTTT. Its protein is CATSGRSGTSPTGELFF. V and J are TRBV19 and TRBJ2-2; 9 bases map to TRBD2. Looked up from germline, CDR1 is LNHDA and CDR2 is SQIVND (reference sequence). The CDR3 loop spans 17 amino acids. V shed 10 bases, J shed 4 bases, and the junction held 16 bases outside the gene matches.

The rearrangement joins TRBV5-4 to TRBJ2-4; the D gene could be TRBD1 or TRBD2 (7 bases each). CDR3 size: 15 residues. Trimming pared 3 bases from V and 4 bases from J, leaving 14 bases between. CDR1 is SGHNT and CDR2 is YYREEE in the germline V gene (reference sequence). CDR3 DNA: TGTGCCAGCAGCTGGGGAGGGACAGCTAAAAACATTCAGTACTTC. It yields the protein CASSWGGTAKNIQYF.

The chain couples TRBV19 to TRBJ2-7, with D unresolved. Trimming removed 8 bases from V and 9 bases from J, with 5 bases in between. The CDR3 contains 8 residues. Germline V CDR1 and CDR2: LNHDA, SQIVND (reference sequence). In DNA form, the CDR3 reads TGTGCCAGTGATTCGCAGTACTTC. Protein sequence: CASDSQYF.

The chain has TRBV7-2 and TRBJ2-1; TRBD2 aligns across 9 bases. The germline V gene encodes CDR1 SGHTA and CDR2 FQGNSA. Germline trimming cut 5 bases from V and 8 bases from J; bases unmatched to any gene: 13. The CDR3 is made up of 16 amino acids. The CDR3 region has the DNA TGTGCCAGCAGCCCTCCCGTCGGTAGCGGGAGAGATGAGCAGTTCTTC. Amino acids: CASSPPVGSGRDEQFF.

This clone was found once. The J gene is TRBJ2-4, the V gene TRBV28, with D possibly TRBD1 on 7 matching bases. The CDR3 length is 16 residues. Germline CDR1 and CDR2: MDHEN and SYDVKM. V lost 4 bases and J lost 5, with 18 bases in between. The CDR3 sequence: CASSSGTEEGQNIQYF. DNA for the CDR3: TGTGCCAGCAGTTCCGGGACAGAGGAGGGTCAAAACATTCAGTACTTC.

The CDR3: CASSYSRLPGPEQFF. The DNA of the CDR3 is TGTGCCAGCAGTTACTCGCGTCTACCGGGGCCGGAGCAGTTCTTC. The gene calls are TRBV6-5 and TRBJ2-1; the D call may be TRBD1 or TRBD2 (5 bases each). The CDR3 is 15 amino acids. Germline assignment: CDR1 MNHEY and CDR2 SVGAGI. Trimming took off 0 bases at V and 10 bases at J, with 16 bases between the two ends.

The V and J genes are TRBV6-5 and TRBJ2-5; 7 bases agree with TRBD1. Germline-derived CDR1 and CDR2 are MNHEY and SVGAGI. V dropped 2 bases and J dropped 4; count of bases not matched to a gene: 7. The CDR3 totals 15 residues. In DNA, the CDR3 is TGTGCCAGCAGTTACGAGGGGGCGGATCGAGAGACCCAGTACTTC. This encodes CASSYEGADRETQYF.

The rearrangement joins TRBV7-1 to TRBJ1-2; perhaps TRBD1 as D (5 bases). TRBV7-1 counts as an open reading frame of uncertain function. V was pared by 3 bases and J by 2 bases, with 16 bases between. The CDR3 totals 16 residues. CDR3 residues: CASSSNKGAGNYGYTF. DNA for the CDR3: TGTGCCAGCAGCTCCAATAAAGGGGCAGGGAACTATGGCTACACCTTC.

The CDR3 nucleotides are TGTGCCAGCAGCTTAGGCGCGAGCGGGGGGTACAATGAGCAGTTCTTC. The encoded protein is CASSLGASGGYNEQFF. V and J are TRBV7-8 and TRBJ2-1; 9 bases match TRBD2. CDR1 SGHVS and CDR2 FQNEAQ come from the germline V gene. V lost 1 base to trimming and J lost 4 bases; unmatched junction nucleotides: 5. The CDR3 has 16 residues.